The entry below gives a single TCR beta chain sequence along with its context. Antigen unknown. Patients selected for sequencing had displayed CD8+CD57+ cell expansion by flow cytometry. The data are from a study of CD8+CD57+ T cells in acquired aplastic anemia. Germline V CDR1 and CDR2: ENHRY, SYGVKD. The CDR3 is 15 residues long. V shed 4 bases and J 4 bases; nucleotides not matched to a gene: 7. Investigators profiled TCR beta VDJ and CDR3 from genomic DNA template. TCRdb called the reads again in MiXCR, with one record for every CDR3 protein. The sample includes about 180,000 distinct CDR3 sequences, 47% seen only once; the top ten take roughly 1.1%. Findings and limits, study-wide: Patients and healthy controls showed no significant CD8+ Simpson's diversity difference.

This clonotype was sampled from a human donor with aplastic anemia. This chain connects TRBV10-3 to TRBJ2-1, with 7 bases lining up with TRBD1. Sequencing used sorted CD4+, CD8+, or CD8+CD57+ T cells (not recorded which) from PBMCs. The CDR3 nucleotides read TGTGCCATCAGTGTGGTGACAGGGTCGTACAATGAGCAGTTCTTC. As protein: CAISVVTGSYNEQFF.